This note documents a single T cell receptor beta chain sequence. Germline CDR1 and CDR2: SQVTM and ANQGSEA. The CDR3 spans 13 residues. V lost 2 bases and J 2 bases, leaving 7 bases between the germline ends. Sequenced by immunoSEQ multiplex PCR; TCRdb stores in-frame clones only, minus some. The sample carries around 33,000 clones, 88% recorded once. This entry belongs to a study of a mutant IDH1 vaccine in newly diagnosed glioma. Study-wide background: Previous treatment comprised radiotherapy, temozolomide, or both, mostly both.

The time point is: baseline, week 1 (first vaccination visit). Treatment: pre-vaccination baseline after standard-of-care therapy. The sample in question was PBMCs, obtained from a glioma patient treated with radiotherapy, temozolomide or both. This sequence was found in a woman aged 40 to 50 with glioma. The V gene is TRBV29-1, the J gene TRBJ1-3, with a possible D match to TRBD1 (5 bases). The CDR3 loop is CSVETGAGNTIYF. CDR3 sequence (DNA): TGCAGCGTTGAAACGGGGGCTGGAAACACCATATATTTT.